This T cell receptor beta chain was retrieved from a study of blood T cell repertoires in COVID-19. This clone came up a few times. The ends lost 5 bases at V and 11 bases at J; junction bases unmatched: 17. Germline CDR1 reads SGHDN; CDR2 reads FVKESK. The CDR3 spans 15 residues. The protocol was immunoSEQ multiplex PCR, while the TCRdb copy is restricted to in-frame clones and leaves out a portion. The sample holds about 200,000 clones; around four fifths are singletons and the top ten take around 2.5%. The sample was peripheral blood. The clonotype originates from a woman aged 35 to 49 with active or convalescent COVID-19. V is TRBV14 and J is TRBJ1-1; TRBD1 aligns across 7 bases. DNA of the CDR3: TGTGCCAGCAGCTCACCCGGGACAGCTAGCCCGTGGGCTTTCTTT. This encodes CASSSPGTASPWAFF.